Each of the 23 T cell receptor beta chains below was sequenced from the same sample in a study of shared clonotypes between healthy human individuals. The repertoire was sequenced with immunoSEQ multiplex PCR; TCRdb's copy has only in-frame clones and lacks some. Of 400,000 to 600,000 clones in the sample, more than 75% are singletons; the top ten hold approximately 13%. Sequenced sample: PBMCs. All receptors come from a woman in her 40s in good health. Some clones in this sample may be carry-over from other donors' samples.

V is TRBV6-1 and J is TRBJ1-5; D is uncertain. Trimming pared 6 bases from V and 0 bases from J, leaving 9 bases between. CDR3 length: 14 amino acids. The V gene's germline CDR1 is MNHNS and CDR2 SASEGT. The CDR3 DNA reads TGTGCCAGCAGCCCAGAGCATAGCAATCAGCCCCAGCATTTT. It encodes CASSPEHSNQPQHF.

This clone was observed a single time. The CDR3 DNA reads as TGTGCCAGCAGCTTGGAAGTGGGTCGCGCGGAAGCTTTCTTT. Encoded protein: CASSLEVGRAEAFF. V usage is TRBV5-7 and J usage is TRBJ1-1, with no clear D. TRBV5-7 is marked as an open reading frame, function uncertain. The CDR3 runs to 14 residues. Trimming pared 0 bases from V and 8 bases from J, leaving 14 bases between.

The chain's CDR3 is CAISEDQGRNQPQHF. The CDR3 region has the DNA TGTGCCATCAGTGAGGATCAGGGGCGCAATCAGCCCCAGCATTTT. This chain joins TRBV10-3 and TRBJ1-5, with D maybe TRBD1 (6 bases). Trimming pared 2 bases from V and 2 bases from J, leaving 10 bases between. Germline loops: CDR1 ENHRY, CDR2 SYGVKD. This CDR3 has 15 amino acids.

The gene calls are TRBV7-6 and TRBJ1-1; D unclear. The germline gives CDR1 SGHVS, CDR2 FNYEAQ. Trimming took 5 bases from V and 1 from J, leaving 8 bases between them. This CDR3 region has 13 residues. The CDR3 reads CASSPQQNTEAFF. The CDR3 bases are TGTGCCAGCAGCCCACAGCAGAACACTGAAGCTTTCTTT.

The chain recombines TRBV25-1 with TRBJ2-1, with 9 bases identical to TRBD1. After removal of 4 bases from V and 12 bases from J, the junction contained 10 bases not matched to a gene. The CDR3 has 14 residues. Germline V gene sequence: CDR1 MGHDK, CDR2 SYGVNS. The CDR3 is CASSVQPGQGRQFF. The CDR3 DNA reads as TGTGCCAGCAGTGTCCAACCGGGACAGGGAAGGCAGTTCTTC.

The gene calls are TRBV27 and TRBJ2-1; TRBD2 agrees at 9 bases. The trim removed 2 bases at V and 3 bases at J, leaving 8 bases unmatched. Germline V gives CDR1 MNHEY, CDR2 SMNVEV (reference sequence). This CDR3 is 17 amino acids long. In DNA form, the CDR3 reads TGTGCCAGCAGTTTAAAGGTAGCGGGAGTGCTCTACAATGAGCAGTTCTTC. Residues: CASSLKVAGVLYNEQFF.

This clone has a handful of counts. The chain is built from TRBV5-1 and TRBJ2-1; 11 positions agree with TRBD1. CDR1 and CDR2 (germline): SGHRS, YFSETQ. This CDR3 is 14 amino acids long. V was clipped by 9 bases and J by 6 bases; unmatched bases: 8. The CDR3 is CATSAGTGGNEQFF. The CDR3 bases are TGCGCCACCTCGGCGGGGACAGGGGGCAATGAGCAGTTCTTC.

The J gene is TRBJ1-5, the V gene TRBV6-1; 7 bases match TRBD1. CDR1 and CDR2 (germline): MNHNS, SASEGT. The CDR3 has 14 amino acids. After removal of 6 bases from V and 6 bases from J, the junction contained 8 bases not matched to a gene. The CDR3 reads CASSQGVGGQPQHF. In DNA form, the CDR3 reads TGTGCCAGCAGCCAGGGGGTTGGAGGTCAGCCCCAGCATTTT.

The chain uses TRBV7-8 and TRBJ2-5; D unclear. Trimming removed 4 bases from V and 4 bases from J, with 10 bases in between. This CDR3 contains 13 residues. The germline CDR1 and CDR2 sequences are SGHVS and FQNEAQ. CDR3 sequence: CASSYGLAETQYF. The CDR3 bases are TGTGCCAGCAGCTACGGCCTGGCAGAGACCCAGTACTTC.

This chain links TRBV15 with TRBJ2-1; D is ambiguous. Germline loops: CDR1 LNHNV, CDR2 YYDKDF (reference sequence). The CDR3 runs to 13 residues. V lost 0 bases and J 6 bases, leaving 6 bases between the germline ends. In DNA form, the CDR3 reads TGTGCCACCAGCAGAGATCTGGCCAATGAGCAGTTCTTC. Translating it yields CATSRDLANEQFF.

The gene calls are TRBV2 and TRBJ2-7, with D tentatively TRBD1 (5 bases). This CDR3 spans 13 amino acids. The V and J ends lost 9 bases and 2 bases respectively, with 14 bases between them. Germline loops: CDR1 SNHLY, CDR2 FYNNEI. DNA of the CDR3: TGTGCCAGTTGTGCAGGGCTACCCTACGAGCAGTACTTC. Protein sequence: CASCAGLPYEQYF.

The V and J genes are TRBV7-2 and TRBJ2-1; 8 bases map to TRBD2. Germline V gives CDR1 SGHTA, CDR2 FQGNSA. This CDR3 is 15 amino acids long. V was pared by 9 bases and J by 12 bases, with 19 bases of the junction left unmatched. Here the CDR3 DNA reads TGTGCCAGTTCTACTCGGAGGCCGTCGGGGGGGCGGCAGTTCTTC. Protein: CASSTRRPSGGRQFF.

This clone has at least ten counts. The chain joins TRBV29-1 to TRBJ2-3; 7 bases agree with TRBD2. Germline CDR1 reads SQVTM; CDR2 reads ANQGSEA. V trimming: 1 base; J trimming: 5 bases; junction bases outside the gene matches: 3. This CDR3 spans 13 amino acids. This CDR3 is CSVEAGRGDTQYF. In DNA form, the CDR3 reads TGCAGCGTTGAAGCAGGGAGGGGAGATACGCAGTATTTT.

The J gene is TRBJ1-5, the V gene TRBV28; D is ambiguous. The germline CDR1 and CDR2 sequences are MDHEN and SYDVKM. The CDR3 runs 13 residues. Trimming removed 3 bases at V and 4 bases at J, with 7 bases between. CDR3 nucleotide sequence: TGTGCCAGCAGTTTTTATCCAAATCAGCCCCAGCATTTT. Encoded protein: CASSFYPNQPQHF. Full variable domain (remainder filled in from reference TRBV28 and TRBJ1-5): DVKVTQSSRYLVKRTGEKVFLECVQDMDHENMFWYRQDPGLGLRLIYFSYDVKMKEKGDIPEGYSVSREKKERFSLILESASTNQTSMYLCASSFYPNQPQHFGDGTRLSIL.

This clone was recorded once. The chain is built from TRBV11-2 and TRBJ2-7, with D unresolved. The CDR3 sequence is 10 residues long. Looked up from germline, CDR1 is SGHAT and CDR2 is FQNNGV. V lost 5 bases and J lost 7, with 6 bases in between. The CDR3 sequence: CASSPPEQYF. Here the CDR3 DNA reads TGTGCCAGCAGCCCCCCGGAGCAGTACTTC.

The CDR3 DNA sequence: TGTGCCAGCAGCTTGGGCCCCATCGGCTCTGGAAACACCATATATTTT. Translation: CASSLGPIGSGNTIYF. This chain joins TRBV7-9 and TRBJ1-3; D is undetermined. Trimming took off 3 bases at V and 0 bases at J, with 12 bases between the two ends. The CDR3 extends over 16 amino acids. Looked up from germline, CDR1 is SEHNR and CDR2 is FQNEAQ (reference sequence). Full variable domain (rest looked up from reference TRBV7-9 and TRBJ1-3): DTGVSQNPRHKITKRGQNVTFRCDPISEHNRLYWYRQTLGQGPEFLTYFQNEAQLEKSRLLSDRFSAERPKGSFSTLEIQRTEQGDSAMYLCASSLGPIGSGNTIYFGEGSWLTVV.

In its sample, this clone was seen many times. In the same sample, other DNA sequences code for this CDR3. The chain joins TRBV4-2 to TRBJ2-2; a possible D gene is TRBD1 (6 bases). V was pared by 0 bases and J by 4 bases, with 9 bases between. The V gene's germline CDR1 is LGHNA and CDR2 YNFKEQ. The CDR3 loop spans 15 amino acids. The CDR3 region is CASSQEEGGTGELFF. CDR3 DNA: TGTGCCAGCAGCCAAGAAGAAGGGGGCACCGGGGAGCTGTTTTTT.

The chain carries TRBV29-1 and TRBJ2-3; 7 bases map to TRBD2. The trim removed 8 bases at V and 1 base at J, leaving 6 bases unmatched. The CDR3 is made up of 13 amino acids. Germline CDR1 reads SQVTM; CDR2 reads ANQGSEA. CDR3 DNA: TGCAGCCTGGAGCTAGCGGGCACAGATACGCAGTATTTT. It encodes CSLELAGTDTQYF.

The sample holds many counts of this clone. The gene calls are TRBV4-1 and TRBJ2-7; possibly TRBD2 for D (6 bases). Trimming pared 3 bases from V and 6 bases from J, leaving 21 bases between. The CDR3 consists of 16 residues. In germline, CDR1 is MGHRA, CDR2 YSYEKL. The CDR3 region is CASSQGLSGLRAEQYF. The CDR3 nucleotides are TGCGCCAGCAGCCAGGGATTATCGGGACTCCGGGCCGAGCAGTACTTC.

The chain recombines TRBV27 with TRBJ2-7, with TRBD1 matching over 9 bases. The CDR3 consists of 12 residues. Germline V CDR1 and CDR2: MNHEY, SMNVEV (reference sequence). V lost 6 bases, J lost 4 bases, and 1 base stayed unmatched. CDR3 in amino acids: CASRTGGYEQYF. The CDR3 region has the DNA TGTGCCAGCAGGACAGGGGGATACGAGCAGTACTTC.

The rearrangement links TRBV7-9 to TRBJ1-1; TRBD1 might be the D (5 bases). Germline CDR1 reads SEHNR; CDR2 reads FQNEAQ (reference sequence). V was pared by 5 bases and J by 2 bases, with 15 bases between. The CDR3 runs to 15 residues. CDR3 nucleotide sequence: TGTGCCAGCAGCCCGAGCGGGGCCTCTAACACTGAAGCTTTCTTT. Protein sequence: CASSPSGASNTEAFF.

The DNA for the CDR3 is TGTGCCAGCAGCCCAAACACAGGGGACGAGCAGTACTTC. Translated: CASSPNTGDEQYF. V and J are TRBV7-3 and TRBJ2-7, with TRBD1 matching 7 bases. The CDR3 totals 13 residues. Germline CDR1 SGHTA, CDR2 FQGTGA. The V segment lost 5 bases and the J segment 5 bases; nucleotides outside the gene matches: 6.

Only a few counts were recorded for this clone. The chain links TRBV10-3 to TRBJ1-2, with a tentative D call TRBD1 (5 bases). The ends were cut back, 0 bases at V and 4 bases at J, with 9 bases in the middle. The germline V gene encodes CDR1 ENHRY and CDR2 SYGVKD. This CDR3 spans 14 amino acids. The CDR3 spells CAISESHTGYGYTF. The CDR3, as DNA: TGTGCCATCAGTGAGTCGCATACAGGCTATGGCTACACCTTC.